These 32 T cell receptor beta chains were all obtained from the same sample, sequenced in a study of blood T cell repertoires in COVID-19. Here immunoSEQ multiplex PCR was the method, and the copy in TCRdb shows in-frame clones only, minus some. The sample has approximately 490,000 clones, 70% to 90% seen once. The sample taken for sequencing was PBMCs or T cells enriched from blood (not recorded which). The receptors shown here come from a woman aged 60-70 years who had recovered from COVID-19.

With regard to this clone: Other DNA sequences within the sample encode an identical CDR3. This chain uses TRBV3-1 (or the pseudogene TRBV3-2) with TRBJ1-2; TRBD1 is a possible D gene (5 bases). The CDR3 extends over 14 amino acids. V was trimmed by 0 bases and J by 4 bases, leaving 9 bases between them. Germline CDR1 and CDR2: LGHDT and YNNKEL (reference sequence). The CDR3 DNA is TGTGCCAGCAGCCAAGAGGAGGGGCTCTATGGCTACACCTTC. Its translation: CASSQEEGLYGYTF.

The chain combines TRBV19 with TRBJ2-7; 9 bases are shared with TRBD1. The V segment lost 3 bases and the J segment 1 base; nucleotides outside the gene matches: 4. Looked up from germline, CDR1 is LNHDA and CDR2 is SQIVND (reference sequence). This CDR3 has 15 amino acids. CDR3 bases: TGTGCCAGTAGTATCCGGGACAGGGTATCCTACGAGCAGTACGTC. Its translation: CASSIRDRVSYEQYV.

The chain has TRBV19 and TRBJ1-5; 7 positions agree with TRBD1. In germline, CDR1 is LNHDA, CDR2 SQIVND (reference sequence). The CDR3 spans 18 residues. J was trimmed by 0 bases and V by 3 bases; bases with no gene match: 11. The CDR3 spells CASSMGKGRGFSNQPQHF. The CDR3 DNA is TGTGCCAGTAGTATGGGAAAGGGCAGGGGGTTTAGCAATCAGCCCCAGCATTTT.

CDR3 DNA: TGTGCCAGTATCCAGACTCTCTCTGGAAACACCATATATTTT. Its translation is CASIQTLSGNTIYF. The rearrangement joins TRBV28 to TRBJ1-3; no clear D gene. Between the trimmed V and J ends, which lost 9 bases and 0 bases, there was a span of 12 bases. This CDR3 has 14 amino acids. Germline CDR1 MDHEN, CDR2 SYDVKM.

V gene TRBV2 combines with J gene TRBJ2-7; maybe TRBD1 (6 bases). The germline V and J ends were trimmed by 1 base and 3 bases, with 7 bases remaining between them. Germline CDR1 SNHLY, CDR2 FYNNEI. The CDR3 totals 13 residues. In DNA, the CDR3 is TGTGCCAGCAGTGAAGACAGGGTCTACGAGCAGTACGTC. This gives the protein CASSEDRVYEQYV.

The chain has TRBV2 and TRBJ1-5, with D unclear. Germline V gene data show CDR1 as SNHLY and CDR2 as FYNNEI. V lost 5 bases, J lost 4 bases, and 9 bases lay in between. CDR3 length: 13 residues. Here the CDR3 DNA reads TGTGCCAGCAGTCGGGAGGTAAATCAGCCCCAGCATTTT. Translation: CASSREVNQPQHF.

This clone appeared a few times. J is TRBJ1-1 and V is TRBV3-1 (or the pseudogene TRBV3-2); D uncertain. Deletions cut 1 base from V and 3 bases from J, with 15 bases between. Per germline, CDR1 LGHDT and CDR2 YNNKEL (reference sequence). The CDR3 sequence is 16 residues long. The CDR3 spells CASSQVAGRDHTEAFF. DNA of the CDR3: TGTGCCAGCAGCCAAGTTGCTGGGAGGGATCACACTGAAGCTTTCTTT.

V is TRBV7-9 and J is TRBJ1-6, with D possibly being TRBD1 (6 bases). The length of the CDR3 is 18 residues. The germline V gene has CDR1 SEHNR and CDR2 FQNEAQ (reference sequence). Trimming took off 7 bases at V and 0 bases at J, with 19 bases between the two ends. The CDR3 loop reads CASTKSKTDSSYNSPLHF. The CDR3 DNA reads as TGTGCCAGCACCAAATCAAAGACGGACAGCTCCTATAATTCACCCCTCCACTTT.

The chain is built from TRBV7-6 and TRBJ1-1; 7 nucleotides agree with TRBD1. CDR3 length equals 13 residues. Germline values: CDR1 SGHVS, CDR2 FNYEAQ. The ends lost 6 bases at V and 7 bases at J; junction bases unmatched: 8. The CDR3 DNA reads as TGTGCCAGCAGGAGCGTTAGGGACAGTGAAGCTTTCTTT. This encodes CASRSVRDSEAFF.

This chain uses TRBV6-5 with TRBJ1-5; D might be TRBD1 (5 bases). Trimming pared 6 bases from V and 7 bases from J, leaving 19 bases between. The length of the CDR3 is 15 residues. In germline, CDR1 is MNHEY, CDR2 SVGAGI. CDR3 in DNA: TGTGCCAGCAGCCGTGGGGGGTGGGGGTCCCAGCCCCAGCATTTT. Translating gives CASSRGGWGSQPQHF.

This clone came up a few times. The chain has TRBV27 and TRBJ1-5, with unresolved D. This CDR3 spans 13 amino acids. Trimming pared 0 bases from V and 4 bases from J, leaving 4 bases between. Germline loops: CDR1 MNHEY, CDR2 SMNVEV (reference sequence). The CDR3 here is CASSLSRNQPQHF. The DNA for the CDR3 is TGTGCCAGCAGTTTATCCAGAAATCAGCCCCAGCATTTT.

Here the CDR3 DNA reads TGTGCCATCAGTGGTAGGACAGGCGCGGCCCGTTATGGCTACACCTTC. It yields the protein CAISGRTGAARYGYTF. The V gene is TRBV10-3, the J gene TRBJ1-2, with TRBD1 matching 7 bases. Germline loops: CDR1 ENHRY, CDR2 SYGVKD. The J segment lost 5 bases and the V segment lost 4 bases, leaving 13 bases of the junction unmatched. This CDR3 contains 16 residues.

The V gene is TRBV29-1, the J gene TRBJ2-2; 7 bases are shared with TRBD1. This CDR3 is built from 17 residues. J gave up 0 bases and V 2 bases, and 9 bases lay outside the gene matches. CDR1 and CDR2 (germline): SQVTM, ANQGSEA. CDR3 sequence reads: CSVELSSQGANTGELFF. In nucleotides, the CDR3 is TGCAGCGTTGAACTATCATCCCAGGGGGCGAACACCGGGGAGCTGTTTTTT.

As regards this clone: The same CDR3 also results from other DNA sequences found in this sample. This rearrangement joins TRBV5-5 to TRBJ2-3; tentatively, D is TRBD2 (6 bases). Deletions cut 0 bases from V and 1 base from J, with 6 bases between. Germline V gene data show CDR1 as SGHKS and CDR2 as YYEKEE (reference sequence). CDR3 length equals 14 residues. DNA of the CDR3: TGTGCCAGCAGCTTGGGCGGGGGCACAGATACGCAGTATTTT. Its protein is CASSLGGGTDTQYF.

CDR3 protein: CASSFDRGNQPQHF. The CDR3 coding sequence is TGTGCCAGCAGCTTCGACAGGGGCAATCAGCCCCAGCATTTT. The V and J genes are TRBV7-2 and TRBJ1-5; 7 nucleotides match TRBD1. CDR3 length: 14 amino acids. Germline lookup yields CDR1 SGHTA and CDR2 FQGNSA. Germline trimming cut 3 bases from V and 2 bases from J; bases unmatched to any gene: 1.

The rearrangement joins TRBV7-2 to TRBJ2-5, with D possibly TRBD1 on 5 matching bases. V dropped 0 bases and J dropped 2 bases, with 13 bases sitting between them. Germline values: CDR1 SGHTA, CDR2 FQGNSA. The CDR3 contains 16 residues. Here the CDR3 reads CASSLAPGRGQETQYF. CDR3 in DNA: TGTGCCAGCAGCTTAGCGCCGGGTAGGGGTCAAGAGACCCAGTACTTC. Full variable domain (rest looked up from reference TRBV7-2 and TRBJ2-5): GAGVSQSPSNKVTEKGKDVELRCDPISGHTALYWYRQSLGQGLEFLIYFQGNSAPDKSGLPSDRFSAERTGGSVSTLTIQRTQQEDSAVYLCASSLAPGRGQETQYFGPGTRLLVL.

The chain joins TRBV3-1 (or the pseudogene TRBV3-2) to TRBJ1-1, with 8 bases fitting TRBD1. The J segment lost 4 bases and the V segment lost 2 bases, leaving 15 bases of the junction unmatched. Germline V lookup: CDR1 LGHDT, CDR2 YNNKEL (reference sequence). The CDR3 extends over 18 amino acids. The CDR3 region has the DNA TGTGCCAGCAGCCAAAGCCTAGGACAGGGAATTTCTGGCACTGAAGCTTTCTTT. Amino acid sequence: CASSQSLGQGISGTEAFF.

This clone was seen once. The gene calls are TRBV19 and TRBJ2-3, with TRBD1 identical over 8 bases. Trimming took 11 bases from V and 1 from J; bases not matched to a gene: 8. Germline values: CDR1 LNHDA, CDR2 SQIVND (reference sequence). The CDR3 totals 14 residues. The CDR3 is CAVSDRGGTDTQYF. The CDR3 bases are TGTGCCGTATCAGACAGGGGAGGCACAGATACGCAGTATTTT.

This clone was recorded only once. The chain joins TRBV19 to TRBJ1-5; the match to TRBD1 covers 7 bases. Trimming took 7 bases from V and 7 from J; bases not matched to a gene: 7. Germline CDR1 LNHDA, CDR2 SQIVND (reference sequence). This CDR3 is built from 13 residues. CDR3 in amino acids: CASNDRDRQPQHF. Here the CDR3 DNA reads TGTGCCAGTAACGACAGGGACCGACAGCCCCAGCATTTT.

The rearrangement uses TRBV19 and TRBJ1-1; D unresolved. This CDR3 is 13 amino acids long. Trimming left V 5 bases short and J 1 base short, with 8 bases between. Per the germline V gene, CDR1 is LNHDA and CDR2 is SQIVND (reference sequence). The CDR3 region is CASSYKKNTEAFF. CDR3 DNA sequence: TGTGCCAGTAGTTACAAGAAGAACACTGAAGCTTTCTTT.

This clone occurred a few times. The J gene is TRBJ1-2, the V gene TRBV19; 7 bases agree with TRBD1. With V trimmed by 4 bases and J by 1 base, 6 bases remained unmatched. Germline CDR1 reads LNHDA; CDR2 reads SQIVND (reference sequence). This CDR3 has 15 amino acids. Here the CDR3 DNA reads TGTGCCAGTAGTACTTGGGACAGTTATAACTATGGCTACACCTTC. Its translation: CASSTWDSYNYGYTF.

V usage is TRBV18 and J usage is TRBJ1-1; the D is unclear. CDR3 length equals 12 residues. The ends were cut back, 3 bases at V and 7 bases at J, with 9 bases in the middle. Per the germline V gene, CDR1 is KGHSH and CDR2 is LQKENI. This CDR3 reads CASSPGGDEAFF. In DNA form, the CDR3 reads TGTGCCAGCTCACCGGGCGGGGATGAAGCTTTCTTT.

This clone was recorded once. V and J are TRBV15 and TRBJ1-2; 10 nucleotides agree with TRBD1. Losses at the gene ends were 0 bases for V and 4 bases for J; bases not matched to a gene: 5. Germline CDR1 reads LNHNV; CDR2 reads YYDKDF (reference sequence). The CDR3 length is 16 residues. In DNA form, the CDR3 reads TGTGCCACCAGCAGAGAGACAGGGGGCCCGGCCTATGGCTACACCTTC. Protein product: CATSRETGGPAYGYTF.

The chain carries TRBV24-1 and TRBJ1-4; 7 bases line up with TRBD1. The CDR3 extends over 16 amino acids. Germline lookup yields CDR1 KGHDR and CDR2 SFDVKD. The trim removed 2 bases at V and 7 bases at J, leaving 9 bases unmatched. Here the CDR3 DNA reads TGTGCCACCAGTGATTCCGTCGACAGGGAGCCTGAAAAACTGTTTTTT. Translated: CATSDSVDREPEKLFF.

This chain joins TRBV11-2 and TRBJ2-3; tentatively, D is TRBD2 (5 bases). Germline-derived CDR1 and CDR2 are SGHAT and FQNNGV. Between the trimmed V and J ends, which lost 6 bases and 2 bases, there was a span of 12 bases. This CDR3 contains 14 residues. The CDR3 reads CASSPWELTDTQYF. The CDR3 bases are TGTGCCAGCAGTCCTTGGGAGCTCACAGATACGCAGTATTTT.

The rearrangement links TRBV7-9 to TRBJ2-2; TRBD1 matches 7 bases. CDR3 length: 15 residues. Germline CDR1 is SEHNR and CDR2 is FQNEAQ (reference sequence). Trimming cost V 2 bases and J 6 bases; bases outside gene matches: 6. The CDR3 protein is CASSLFTGAPGELFF. The CDR3 region has the DNA TGTGCCAGCAGCTTATTCACAGGGGCGCCCGGGGAGCTGTTTTTT.

The V gene is TRBV29-1, the J gene TRBJ1-3; D gene unclear. The CDR3 is 12 amino acids. Germline-derived CDR1 and CDR2 are SQVTM and ANQGSEA. V lost 5 bases to trimming and J lost 0 bases, with 5 bases between them. The CDR3 protein is CSVRVSGNTIYF. DNA of the CDR3: TGCAGCGTTAGAGTCTCTGGAAACACCATATATTTT.

CDR3 sequence (DNA): TGTGCCAGTAGTAGGCCGGGACTAGGATACAATGAGCAGTTCTTC. It encodes CASSRPGLGYNEQFF. The chain employs TRBV19 and TRBJ2-1; 8 nucleotides match TRBD2. CDR1 is LNHDA and CDR2 is SQIVND in the germline V gene (reference sequence). The CDR3 spans 15 residues. V lost 4 bases and J lost 4; bases outside the gene matches: 6.

CDR3 coding DNA: TGTGCCAGCAGTTACTCGTCACAGGGACGCACCGGGGAGCTGTTTTTT. Translated: CASSYSSQGRTGELFF. V gene TRBV6-5 combines with J gene TRBJ2-2; maybe TRBD1 (6 bases). The CDR3 is 16 amino acids. Trimming took off 0 bases at V and 4 bases at J, with 12 bases between the two ends. Germline V CDR1 and CDR2: MNHEY, SVGAGI.

J is TRBJ1-4 and V is TRBV6-5; no clear D. CDR1 is MNHEY, CDR2 SVGAGI, per germline. Trimming cost V 8 bases and J 5 bases, with 15 bases left between them. The CDR3 sequence is 14 residues long. The CDR3 is CASYLRSSNEKLFF. Here the CDR3 DNA reads TGTGCCAGCTACCTAAGATCTAGCAATGAAAAACTGTTTTTT.

The V call is TRBV6-5, the J call TRBJ1-2; D ambiguous. The germline V and J ends were trimmed by 5 bases and 5 bases, with 15 bases remaining between them. This CDR3 region has 14 residues. The germline CDR1 and CDR2 sequences are MNHEY and SVGAGI. The chain's CDR3 is CASSPVSSLYGYTF. CDR3 nucleotide sequence: TGTGCCAGCAGTCCTGTTAGCTCTCTTTATGGCTACACCTTC.

This clone came up a few times. The rearrangement links TRBV28 to TRBJ1-3; D is ambiguous. The CDR3 runs 14 residues. Germline values: CDR1 MDHEN, CDR2 SYDVKM. Trimming shortened V by 5 bases and J by 0 bases, and 8 bases separated the two germline ends. Here the CDR3 DNA reads TGTGCCAGCAGTGAACATAACTCTGGAAACACCATATATTTT. Protein product: CASSEHNSGNTIYF. The full variable domain, its missing parts supplied by reference TRBV28 and TRBJ1-3, is DVKVTQSSRYLVKRTGEKVFLECVQDMDHENMFWYRQDPGLGLRLIYFSYDVKMKEKGDIPEGYSVSREKKERFSLILESASTNQTSMYLCASSEHNSGNTIYFGEGSWLTVV.